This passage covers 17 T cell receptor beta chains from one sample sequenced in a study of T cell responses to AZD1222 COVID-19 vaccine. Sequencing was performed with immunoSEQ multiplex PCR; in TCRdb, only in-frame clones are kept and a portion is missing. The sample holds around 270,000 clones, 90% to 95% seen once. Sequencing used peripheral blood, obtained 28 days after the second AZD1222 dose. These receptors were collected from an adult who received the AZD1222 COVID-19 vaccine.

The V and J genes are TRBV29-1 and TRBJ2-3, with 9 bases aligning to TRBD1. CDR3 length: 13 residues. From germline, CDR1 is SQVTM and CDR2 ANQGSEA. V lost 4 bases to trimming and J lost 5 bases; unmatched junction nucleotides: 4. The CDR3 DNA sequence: TGCAGCGTTGTTAAGGACAGGGGAGATACGCAGTATTTT. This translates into CSVVKDRGDTQYF.

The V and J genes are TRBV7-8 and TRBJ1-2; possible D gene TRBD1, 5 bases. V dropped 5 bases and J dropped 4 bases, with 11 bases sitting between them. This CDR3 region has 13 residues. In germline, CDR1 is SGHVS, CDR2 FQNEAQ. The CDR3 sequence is CASSNRIPYGYTF. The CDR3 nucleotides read TGTGCCAGCAGCAACAGGATACCCTATGGCTACACCTTC.

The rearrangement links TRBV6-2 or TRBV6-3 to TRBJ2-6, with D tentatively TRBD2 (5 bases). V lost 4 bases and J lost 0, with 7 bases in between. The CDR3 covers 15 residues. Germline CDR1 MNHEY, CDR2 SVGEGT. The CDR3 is CASSFGDSGANVLTF. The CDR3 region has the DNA TGTGCCAGCAGTTTCGGGGACTCTGGGGCCAACGTCCTGACTTTC.

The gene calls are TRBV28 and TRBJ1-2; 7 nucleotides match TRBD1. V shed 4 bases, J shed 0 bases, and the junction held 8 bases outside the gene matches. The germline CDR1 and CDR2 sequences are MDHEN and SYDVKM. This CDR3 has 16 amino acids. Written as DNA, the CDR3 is TGTGCCAGCAGTTCCCTCGGGACAGAAGCTAACTATGGCTACACCTTC. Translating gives CASSSLGTEANYGYTF.

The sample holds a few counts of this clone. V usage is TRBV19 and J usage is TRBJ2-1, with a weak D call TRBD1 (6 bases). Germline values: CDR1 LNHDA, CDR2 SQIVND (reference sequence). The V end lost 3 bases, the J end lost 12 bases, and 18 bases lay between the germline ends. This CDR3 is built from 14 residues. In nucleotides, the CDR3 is TGTGCCAGTAGTATCTCCGGCAGGGGTCGAAGGCAGTTCTTC. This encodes CASSISGRGRRQFF.

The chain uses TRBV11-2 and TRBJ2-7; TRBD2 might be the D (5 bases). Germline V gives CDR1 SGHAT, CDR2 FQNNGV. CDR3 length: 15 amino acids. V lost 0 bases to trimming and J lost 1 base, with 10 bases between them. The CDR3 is CASSLDPRTSYEQYF. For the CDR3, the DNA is TGTGCCAGCAGCTTAGACCCCAGGACTTCCTACGAGCAGTACTTC.

The CDR3 sequence is CASSSIRTSGSSYEQYF. The CDR3 DNA reads as TGTGCCAGCAGCTCGATTAGGACTAGCGGGAGCTCCTACGAGCAGTACTTC. The V gene is TRBV7-9, the J gene TRBJ2-7; the match to TRBD2 covers 13 bases. The V segment lost 4 bases and the J segment 0 bases; nucleotides outside the gene matches: 6. The CDR3 is 17 residues long. Germline V gene data show CDR1 as SEHNR and CDR2 as FQNEAQ (reference sequence).

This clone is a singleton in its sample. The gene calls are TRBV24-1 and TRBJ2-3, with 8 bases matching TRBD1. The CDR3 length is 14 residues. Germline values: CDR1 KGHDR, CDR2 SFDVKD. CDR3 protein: CAGPRGPGEDTQYF. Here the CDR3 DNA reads TGTGCAGGGCCCAGGGGGCCGGGGGAAGATACGCAGTATTTT.

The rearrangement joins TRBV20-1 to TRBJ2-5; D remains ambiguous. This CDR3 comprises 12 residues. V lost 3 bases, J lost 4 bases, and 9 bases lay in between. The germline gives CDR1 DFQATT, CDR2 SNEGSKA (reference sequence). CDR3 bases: TGCAGTGCTAGTGATAGATTAGAGACCCAGTACTTC. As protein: CSASDRLETQYF.

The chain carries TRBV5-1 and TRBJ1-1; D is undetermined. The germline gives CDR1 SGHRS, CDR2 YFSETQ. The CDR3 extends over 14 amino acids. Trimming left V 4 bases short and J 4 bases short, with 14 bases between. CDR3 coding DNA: TGCGCCAGCAGCGGCACGGGGTCGGGCACTGAAGCTTTCTTT. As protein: CASSGTGSGTEAFF.

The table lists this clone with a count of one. Here the CDR3 DNA reads TGTGCCAGTAGTCCAAGGGACAGGGGGAGGAACACTGAAGCTTTCTTT. Translation gives CASSPRDRGRNTEAFF. The chain carries TRBV19 and TRBJ1-1; 11 positions agree with TRBD1. Trimming at V came to 5 bases and at J to 1 base, leaving 6 bases not matched to a gene. The CDR3 extends over 16 amino acids. Per germline, CDR1 LNHDA and CDR2 SQIVND (reference sequence). Complete variable domain (other parts from reference TRBV19 and TRBJ1-1): DGGITQSPKYLFRKEGQNVTLSCEQNLNHDAMYWYRQDPGQGLRLIYYSQIVNDFQKGDIAEGYSVSREKKESFPLTVTSAQKNPTAFYLCASSPRDRGRNTEAFFGQGTRLTVV.

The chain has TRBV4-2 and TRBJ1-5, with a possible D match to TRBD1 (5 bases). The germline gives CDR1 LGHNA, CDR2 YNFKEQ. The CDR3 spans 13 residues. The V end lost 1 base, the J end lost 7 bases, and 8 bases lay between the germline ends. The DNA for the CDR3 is TGTGCCAGCAGCCAAGCAGGGAACCAGCCCCAGCATTTT. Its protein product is CASSQAGNQPQHF.

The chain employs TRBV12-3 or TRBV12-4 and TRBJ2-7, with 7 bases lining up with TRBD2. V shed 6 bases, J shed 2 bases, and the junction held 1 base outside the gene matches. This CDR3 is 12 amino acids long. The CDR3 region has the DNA TGTGCCAGCAGGCGGGAGCCCTACGAGCAGTACTTC. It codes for CASRREPYEQYF.

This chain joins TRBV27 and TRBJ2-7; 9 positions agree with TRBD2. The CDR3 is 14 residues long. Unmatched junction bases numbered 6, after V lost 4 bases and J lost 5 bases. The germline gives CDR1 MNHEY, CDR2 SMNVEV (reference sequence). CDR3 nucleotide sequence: TGTGCCAGCAGTTGGGCGGGAGGGCCGAACGAGCAGTACTTC. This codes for CASSWAGGPNEQYF.

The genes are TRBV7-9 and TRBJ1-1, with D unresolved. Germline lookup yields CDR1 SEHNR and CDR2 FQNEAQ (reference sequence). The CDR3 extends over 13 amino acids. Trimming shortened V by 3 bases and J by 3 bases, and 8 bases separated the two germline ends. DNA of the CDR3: TGTGCCAGCAGCTTTGATGGGGACACTGAAGCTTTCTTT. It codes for CASSFDGDTEAFF.

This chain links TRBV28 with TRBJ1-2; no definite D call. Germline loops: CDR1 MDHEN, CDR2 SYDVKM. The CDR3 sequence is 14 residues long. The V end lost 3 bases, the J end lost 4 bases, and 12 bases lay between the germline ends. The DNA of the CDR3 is TGTGCCAGCAGTTTTCGTCCCCCGAGCTATGGCTACACCTTC. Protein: CASSFRPPSYGYTF.

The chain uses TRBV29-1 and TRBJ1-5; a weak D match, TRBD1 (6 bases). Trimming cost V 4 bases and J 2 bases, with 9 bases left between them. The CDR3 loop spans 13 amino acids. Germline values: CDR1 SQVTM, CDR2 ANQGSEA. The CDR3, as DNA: TGCAGCGTTGGAAACAGGGGCAATCAGCCCCAGCATTTT. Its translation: CSVGNRGNQPQHF.